The 28 T cell receptor beta chains below all came from one sample that was sequenced in a study of blood T cells in healthy people across ages. With a J-beta primer mix and a sample-barcoded 5' primer, a second PCR ran about 6 to 11 cycles. A single record per CDR3 protein comes from TCRdb applying MiXCR to the 5' RACE reads. The repertoire holds approximately 1.5 million distinct CDR3 sequences, with 35% to 45% as singletons. The sequencing sample was made of blood. Receptors originate from a woman younger than 35 in good health.

This chain links TRBV20-1 with TRBJ2-7; 8 bases map to TRBD2. The germline V gene encodes CDR1 DFQATT and CDR2 SNEGSKA (reference sequence). The V gene end was trimmed by 4 bases and the J gene end by 3 bases; junction bases not matched to a gene: 11. The CDR3 spans 15 residues. The CDR3 sequence: CSATFSGRGVYEQYF. The CDR3 DNA reads TGCAGTGCTACGTTTTCAGGGCGGGGGGTCTACGAGCAGTACTTC.

Concerning this clonotype: At one end, the junction sequence differs from germline, possibly due to a read error. The chain employs TRBV7-2 and TRBJ2-1; D is undetermined. Germline V gene lookup returns CDR1 SGHTA and CDR2 FQGNSA. The CDR3 contains 15 residues. The CDR3 protein is CASSSDRSSYDEQFF. DNA for the CDR3: TGTGCCAGCAGCTCGGACCGTAGCTCCTACGATGAGCAGTTCTTC.

This chain uses TRBV7-9 with TRBJ1-4; TRBD1 is a possible D gene (5 bases). Germline CDR1 SEHNR, CDR2 FQNEAQ (reference sequence). V was cut by 4 bases and J by 5 bases, with 11 bases left in between. There are 14 residues in the CDR3. Here the CDR3 DNA reads TGTGCCAGCAGCTATTCTGGACAAAATGAAAAACTGTTTTTT. It specifies CASSYSGQNEKLFF.

In this sample, this clonotype turned up many times. The J gene is TRBJ1-4, the V gene TRBV25-1; D is undetermined. Looked up from germline, CDR1 is MGHDK and CDR2 is SYGVNS. V lost 1 base and J lost 5, with 14 bases in between. The CDR3 runs 16 residues. In nucleotides, the CDR3 is TGTGCCAGCAGTGAATTTGGAAGGGCAGAGAATGAAAAACTGTTTTTT. Amino acids: CASSEFGRAENEKLFF.

This clonotype turned up a few times. The chain links TRBV7-2 to TRBJ2-5, with TRBD1 as a possible D gene (8 bases). The V and J ends lost 5 bases and 6 bases respectively, with 16 bases between them. The CDR3 is made up of 14 amino acids. Germline loops: CDR1 SGHTA, CDR2 FQGNSA. The CDR3 spells CASSSGTGGKTQYF. The CDR3 DNA reads as TGTGCCAGCAGCAGCGGGACAGGCGGGAAGACCCAGTACTTC.

The gene calls are TRBV12-3 or TRBV12-4 and TRBJ1-1; possible D gene TRBD1, 6 bases. V dropped 6 bases and J dropped 0 bases, with 11 bases sitting between them. The CDR3 consists of 14 residues. In DNA form, the CDR3 reads TGTGCCAGCAGGGGGGGCCAGGTGAACACTGAAGCTTTCTTT. Translating it yields CASRGGQVNTEAFF.

A note on this clonotype: This may arise from a read error, as a much more abundant clone is one base away. The chain employs TRBV12-3 or TRBV12-4 and TRBJ2-1; D might be TRBD1 or TRBD2, each matching 5 bases. V lost 7 bases and J 2 bases, leaving 12 bases between the germline ends. The CDR3 sequence is 14 residues long. CDR3 DNA: TGTGCCAGCAATCCAGGGAGCCCCTACAATGAGCAGTTCTTC. Protein: CASNPGSPYNEQFF.

This clonotype was seen a few times. The rearrangement uses TRBV7-2 and TRBJ2-7, with D perhaps matching TRBD1 (5 bases). Between the trimmed V and J ends, which lost 0 bases and 0 bases, there was a span of 9 bases. Germline V CDR1 and CDR2: SGHTA, FQGNSA. CDR3 length equals 15 residues. CDR3: CASSLAGPGSYEQYF. The CDR3 DNA sequence: TGTGCCAGCAGCTTAGCGGGGCCGGGCTCCTACGAGCAGTACTTC.

V gene TRBV20-1 combines with J gene TRBJ2-4; either TRBD1 or TRBD2 may fit D (5 bases each). V was trimmed by 4 bases and J by 0 bases, leaving 16 bases between them. The CDR3 contains 16 residues. CDR1 is DFQATT, CDR2 SNEGSKA, per germline (reference sequence). The CDR3 reads CSATHPGRRAKNIQYF. CDR3 nucleotide sequence: TGCAGTGCTACCCACCCGGGACGGAGAGCCAAAAACATTCAGTACTTC.

A few counts support this clonotype. The rearrangement joins TRBV7-2 to TRBJ2-1; D gene uncertain. Germline V CDR1 and CDR2: SGHTA, FQGNSA. This CDR3 is 16 amino acids long. V was clipped by 1 base and J by 3 bases, with 13 bases between them. The CDR3, as DNA: TGTGCCAGCAGCTTAGTCCAAGGACGAGTCTACAATGAGCAGTTCTTC. This encodes CASSLVQGRVYNEQFF.

A few counts support this clonotype. This rearrangement joins TRBV20-1 to TRBJ2-1, with a weak D call TRBD1 (6 bases). Germline loops: CDR1 DFQATT, CDR2 SNEGSKA (reference sequence). CDR3 length: 12 residues. Trimming left V 5 bases short and J 4 bases short, with 9 bases between. CDR3 region: CSAQTGYNEQFF. The CDR3, as DNA: TGCAGTGCTCAAACAGGGTACAATGAGCAGTTCTTC.

This clonotype was counted at least ten times. This chain links TRBV20-1 with TRBJ2-1, with unresolved D. This CDR3 has 13 amino acids. Germline CDR1 and CDR2: DFQATT and SNEGSKA (reference sequence). The CDR3 spells CSCPALSVDEQFF. Written as DNA, the CDR3 is TGCAGCTGCCCAGCGCTCAGTGTGGATGAGCAGTTCTTC.

The rearrangement joins TRBV7-8 to TRBJ1-4; D is unclear. This CDR3 has 15 residues. Deletions cut 4 bases from V and 5 bases from J, with 14 bases between. The germline gives CDR1 SGHVS, CDR2 FQNEAQ. CDR3 sequence reads: CASSWRRAGNEKLFF. For the CDR3, the DNA is TGTGCCAGCAGCTGGAGGAGGGCCGGGAATGAAAAACTGTTTTTT.

The V gene is TRBV5-1, the J gene TRBJ1-4, with D perhaps TRBD1 (6 bases). The germline V gene has CDR1 SGHRS and CDR2 YFSETQ. The CDR3 contains 16 residues. Between the trimmed V and J ends, which lost 1 base and 8 bases, there was a span of 18 bases. The CDR3 protein is CASSLRGGSLMEKLFF. In DNA, the CDR3 is TGCGCCAGCAGCTTGCGAGGGGGAAGTCTTATGGAAAAACTGTTTTTT.

V is TRBV5-1 and J is TRBJ2-5; the D gene is possibly TRBD2 (5 bases). Trimming left V 0 bases short and J 5 bases short, with 14 bases between. The germline CDR1 and CDR2 sequences are SGHRS and YFSETQ. The length of the CDR3 is 15 residues. Here the CDR3 reads CASSLAASFGETQYF. DNA for the CDR3: TGCGCCAGCAGCTTGGCGGCTAGCTTTGGGGAGACCCAGTACTTC.

The table lists this clonotype with a few counts. The rearrangement uses TRBV4-1 and TRBJ2-7, with 9 positions matching TRBD1. The germline V gene encodes CDR1 MGHRA and CDR2 YSYEKL. V lost 5 bases, J lost 5 bases, and 10 bases stayed unmatched. The CDR3 totals 15 residues. The CDR3 sequence: CASSSTRDRVHEQYF. DNA for the CDR3: TGCGCCAGCAGCTCGACTCGGGACAGGGTCCACGAGCAGTACTTC.

The genes are TRBV5-1 and TRBJ1-1; 9 bases match TRBD1. CDR3 length: 15 residues. Germline CDR1 SGHRS, CDR2 YFSETQ. V trimming: 6 bases; J trimming: 6 bases; junction bases outside the gene matches: 12. The CDR3 DNA follows: TGCGCCAGCAAACAAGGACAGGGGAGGATCGCTGAAGCTTTCTTT. Its translation is CASKQGQGRIAEAFF. The variable domain in full, with the rest retrieved from reference TRBV5-1 and TRBJ1-1, is KAGVTQTPRYLIKTRGQQVTLSCSPISGHRSVSWYQQTPGQGLQFLFEYFSETQRNKGNFPGRFSGRQFSNSRSEMNVSTLELGDSALYLCASKQGQGRIAEAFFGQGTRLTVV.

This clonotype was counted at least ten times. The chain links TRBV3-1 to TRBJ2-7, with D possibly TRBD2 on 5 matching bases. The length of the CDR3 is 16 residues. The V end was cut by 1 base, the J end by 7 bases, with 20 bases between. CDR1 is LGHDT and CDR2 is YNNKEL in the germline V gene (reference sequence). The CDR3 region has the DNA TGTGCCAGCAGCCAAGGGGCCGGACTGCTCAAGCAGGAGCAGTACTTC. Amino acids: CASSQGAGLLKQEQYF.

The CDR3 here is CASSDTTGCEQFF. In DNA form, the CDR3 reads TGTGCCAGCAGTGATACGACAGGGTGCGAGCAGTTCTTC. The chain recombines TRBV27 with TRBJ2-1; 7 nucleotides agree with TRBD1. The CDR3 contains 13 residues. Germline CDR1 and CDR2: MNHEY and SMNVEV (reference sequence). V lost 5 bases to trimming and J lost 10 bases; unmatched junction nucleotides: 8.

This clonotype was counted once. Here the CDR3 DNA reads TGTGCCAGCTCAGCGGACAGACAAATCAATGAGCAGTACTTC. Residues: CASSADRQINEQYF. This chain connects TRBV18 to TRBJ2-5; a weak D match, TRBD1 (6 bases). V lost 5 bases and J lost 11, with 21 bases in between. There are 14 residues in the CDR3. Germline V CDR1 and CDR2: KGHSH, LQKENI.

This clonotype showed up just a few times. The V call is TRBV29-1, the J call TRBJ1-5; D remains ambiguous. Trimming pared 4 bases from V and 5 bases from J, leaving 12 bases between. The CDR3 loop spans 13 amino acids. Germline V gives CDR1 SQVTM, CDR2 ANQGSEA. CDR3 coding DNA: TGCAGCGTTGGGGGTTATGGCCATCAGCCCCAGCATTTT. Translated: CSVGGYGHQPQHF.

There are a few counts of this clonotype. V and J are TRBV6-1 and TRBJ2-1, with D possibly being TRBD1 (6 bases). This CDR3 region has 13 residues. The germline CDR1 and CDR2 sequences are MNHNS and SASEGT. Trimming removed 11 bases at V and 4 bases at J, with 15 bases between. The CDR3 is CAGSGTPYNEQFF. In DNA, the CDR3 is TGTGCCGGATCCGGGACACCTTACAATGAGCAGTTCTTC.

This chain connects TRBV5-1 to TRBJ2-3, with 7 bases that match TRBD2. V shed 6 bases, J shed 1 base, and the junction held 8 bases outside the gene matches. This CDR3 is built from 15 residues. Germline V lookup: CDR1 SGHRS, CDR2 YFSETQ. The CDR3 sequence: CASTTGGFGTDTQYF. CDR3 nucleotide sequence: TGCGCCAGCACCACGGGGGGTTTTGGCACAGATACGCAGTATTTT.

This clonotype was found a few times. The chain couples TRBV6-1 to TRBJ2-1, with 12 bases aligning to TRBD2. V dropped 7 bases and J dropped 4; count of bases not matched to a gene: 2. Germline CDR1 is MNHNS and CDR2 is SASEGT. This CDR3 has 14 amino acids. The chain's CDR3 is CASTGLAGYNEQFF. The CDR3 nucleotides are TGTGCCAGCACCGGACTAGCGGGATACAATGAGCAGTTCTTC.

The chain employs TRBV15 and TRBJ1-4, with D hard to call. CDR1 and CDR2 (germline): LNHNV, YYDKDF (reference sequence). The CDR3 contains 14 residues. V dropped 3 bases and J dropped 5 bases, with 10 bases sitting between them. CDR3 in DNA: TGTGCCACCAGCAGCCCGCGGCAGAATGAAAAACTGTTTTTT. This encodes CATSSPRQNEKLFF.

This clonotype was recorded once. This chain joins TRBV21-1 and TRBJ1-5. TRBV21-1 counts as a pseudogene. This CDR3 has 13 residues. In DNA form, the CDR3 reads TGTGCCAGCATCAAGGACGGGAGTCAGCCCCAGCATTTT. The encoded protein is CASIKDGSQPQHF.

The chain uses TRBV4-1 and TRBJ2-7; D remains ambiguous. In germline, CDR1 is MGHRA, CDR2 YSYEKL. This CDR3 spans 16 amino acids. V lost 0 bases and J lost 0, with 12 bases in between. The CDR3 here is CASSQEKRRSSYEQYF. CDR3 in DNA: TGCGCCAGCAGCCAAGAGAAACGTAGGAGCTCCTACGAGCAGTACTTC.

The gene calls are TRBV6-5 and TRBJ1-2; 10 bases are shared with TRBD1. The CDR3 contains 14 residues. V shed 6 bases and J 8 bases; nucleotides not matched to a gene: 9. In germline, CDR1 is MNHEY, CDR2 SVGAGI. CDR3 sequence: CASRQTGGADGYTF. The CDR3 DNA follows: TGTGCCAGCAGGCAGACAGGGGGCGCAGACGGCTACACCTTC.